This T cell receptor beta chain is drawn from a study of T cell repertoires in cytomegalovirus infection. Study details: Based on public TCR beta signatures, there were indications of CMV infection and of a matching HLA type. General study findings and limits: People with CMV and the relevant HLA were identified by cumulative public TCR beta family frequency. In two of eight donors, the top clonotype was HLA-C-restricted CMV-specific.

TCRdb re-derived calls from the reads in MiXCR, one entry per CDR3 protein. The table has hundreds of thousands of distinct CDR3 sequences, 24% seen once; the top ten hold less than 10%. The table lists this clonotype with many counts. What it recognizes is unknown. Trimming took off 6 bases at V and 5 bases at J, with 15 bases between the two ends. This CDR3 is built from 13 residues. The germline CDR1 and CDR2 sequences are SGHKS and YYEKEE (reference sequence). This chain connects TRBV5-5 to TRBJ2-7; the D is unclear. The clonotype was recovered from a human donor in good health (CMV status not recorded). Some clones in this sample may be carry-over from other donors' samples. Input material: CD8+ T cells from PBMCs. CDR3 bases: TGTGCCAGCAACTCAAAATTGACGGACGAGCAGTACGTC. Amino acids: CASNSKLTDEQYV.